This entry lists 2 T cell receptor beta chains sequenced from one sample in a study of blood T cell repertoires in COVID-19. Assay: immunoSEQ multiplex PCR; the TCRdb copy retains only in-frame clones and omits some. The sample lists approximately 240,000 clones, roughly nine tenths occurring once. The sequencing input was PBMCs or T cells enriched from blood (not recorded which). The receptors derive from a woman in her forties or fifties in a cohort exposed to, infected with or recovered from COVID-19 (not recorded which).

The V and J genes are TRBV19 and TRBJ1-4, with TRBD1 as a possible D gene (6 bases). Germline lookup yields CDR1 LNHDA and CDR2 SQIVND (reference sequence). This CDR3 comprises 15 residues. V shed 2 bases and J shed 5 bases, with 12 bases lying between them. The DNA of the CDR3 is TGTGCCAGTAGTATACAGGGGTGGAGGAATGAAAAACTGTTTTTT. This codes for CASSIQGWRNEKLFF.

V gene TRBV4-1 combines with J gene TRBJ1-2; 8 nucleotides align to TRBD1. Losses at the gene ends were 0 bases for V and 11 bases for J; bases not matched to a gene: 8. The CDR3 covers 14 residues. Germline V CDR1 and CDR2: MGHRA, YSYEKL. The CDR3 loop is CASSQDGDRIRYTF. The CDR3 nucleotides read TGCGCCAGCAGCCAAGATGGGGACAGGATTCGGTACACCTTC.